Presented here are 9 T cell receptor beta chains from one specimen sequenced in a study of patients and donors after allogeneic stem cell transplantation. Each CDR3 protein is one row after TCRdb ran MiXCR on the RT-PCR reads. Seen here are 150,000 to 200,000 distinct CDR3 sequences, 35% to 50% observed once, and the top ten hold 33%. The specimen was blood, either unsorted or a sorted T cell fraction (not recorded which). The receptors derive from a human donor who was either an allogeneic HSCT recipient or a stem cell or donor lymphocyte infusion donor (not recorded which). It is not recorded whose cells these are; they may come from a transplant donor.

The chain carries TRBV13 and TRBJ2-3, with TRBD2 matching 9 bases. Germline trimming cut 4 bases from V and 4 bases from J; bases unmatched to any gene: 6. CDR1 is PRHDT and CDR2 is FYEKMQ in the germline V gene (reference sequence). The CDR3 is 15 residues long. CDR3 region: CASSSLAGEADTQYF. The DNA for the CDR3 is TGTGCCAGCAGCTCATTAGCGGGAGAGGCAGATACGCAGTATTTT. Based on the CDR3 plus reference TRBV13 and TRBJ2-3, the full variable domain is AAGVIQSPRHLIKEKRETATLKCYPIPRHDTVYWYQQGPGQDPQFLISFYEKMQSDKGSIPDRFSAQQFSDYHSELNMSSLELGDSALYFCASSSLAGEADTQYFGPGTRLTVL.

V and J are TRBV5-1 and TRBJ1-3; TRBD1 aligns across 7 bases. From germline, CDR1 is SGHRS and CDR2 YFSETQ. The CDR3 covers 14 residues. V trimming: 4 bases; J trimming: 4 bases; junction bases outside the gene matches: 5. The CDR3 here is CASSTGTVGNTIYF. The CDR3 DNA sequence: TGCGCCAGCAGCACCGGGACAGTCGGAAACACCATATATTTT.

This clonotype was picked up a small number of times. V usage is TRBV29-1 and J usage is TRBJ2-5; 8 bases align to TRBD1. This CDR3 comprises 13 residues. Germline V lookup: CDR1 SQVTM, CDR2 ANQGSEA. The V segment lost 6 bases and the J segment 6 bases; nucleotides outside the gene matches: 9. This CDR3 is CSVGQGSVKTQYF. As DNA, the CDR3 is TGCAGCGTAGGACAGGGTAGTGTAAAGACCCAGTACTTC.

The count of this clonotype is one. This chain connects TRBV10-3 to TRBJ2-3; D unclear. CDR1 and CDR2 (germline): ENHRY, SYGVKD. V lost 5 bases to trimming and J lost 7 bases, with 7 bases between them. The CDR3 totals 11 residues. In DNA form, the CDR3 reads TGTGCCATCAGTATCCGTAATACGCAGTATTTT. This translates into CAISIRNTQYF.

V gene TRBV20-1 combines with J gene TRBJ2-4; the D is unclear. Trimming cost V 4 bases and J 8 bases, with 15 bases left between them. The CDR3 length is 13 residues. CDR1 and CDR2 from the germline V gene are DFQATT and SNEGSKA (reference sequence). Written as DNA, the CDR3 is TGCAGTGCTACCGAAAGACGAGAGGACATTCAGTACTTC. Residues: CSATERREDIQYF.

The chain has TRBV4-1 and TRBJ2-1; TRBD2 aligns across 7 bases. This CDR3 spans 15 amino acids. The trim removed 4 bases at V and 10 bases at J, leaving 13 bases unmatched. CDR1 is MGHRA, CDR2 YSYEKL, per germline. CDR3 DNA sequence: TGCGCCAGCAGCCCCACCGGCGGGAGACCTCCGGAGCAGTTCTTC. Its translation: CASSPTGGRPPEQFF.

This rearrangement joins TRBV12-3 or TRBV12-4 to TRBJ2-7, with 7 nucleotides matching TRBD1. The CDR3 runs 14 residues. Trimming removed 3 bases from V and 3 bases from J; junction bases left unmatched: 5. The CDR3 DNA reads as TGTGCCAGCAGTTTGGTACAGGGGTACTACGAGCAGTACTTC. This codes for CASSLVQGYYEQYF.

V gene TRBV28 combines with J gene TRBJ2-7, with 11 bases matching TRBD1. The J segment lost 4 bases and the V segment lost 8 bases, leaving 10 bases of the junction unmatched. Per germline, CDR1 MDHEN and CDR2 SYDVKM. This CDR3 comprises 15 residues. CDR3 amino acids: CASCPGTGGGYEQYF. CDR3 DNA sequence: TGTGCCAGCTGCCCCGGGACAGGGGGTGGGTACGAGCAGTACTTC.

This clonotype was recorded a few times. The chain has TRBV12-3 or TRBV12-4 and TRBJ1-6; D unclear. Trimming stripped 6 bases from V and 4 bases from J, with 10 bases between. The CDR3 spans 14 residues. DNA for the CDR3: TGTGCCAGCAGACTCAGCCTATATAATTCACCCCTCCACTTT. Translation gives CASRLSLYNSPLHF.